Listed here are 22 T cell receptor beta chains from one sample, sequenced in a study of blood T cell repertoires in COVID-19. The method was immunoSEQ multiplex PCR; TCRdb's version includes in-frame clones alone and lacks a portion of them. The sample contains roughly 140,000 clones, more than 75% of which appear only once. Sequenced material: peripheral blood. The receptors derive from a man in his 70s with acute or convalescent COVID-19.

CDR3 residues: CASSAREERTEAFF. CDR3 nucleotide sequence: TGTGCCAGCTCAGCCCGGGAAGAACGCACTGAAGCTTTCTTT. The chain combines TRBV18 with TRBJ1-1; D not certain. The CDR3 consists of 14 residues. Germline V gives CDR1 KGHSH, CDR2 LQKENI. V was shortened by 5 bases and J by 4 bases, with 14 bases between the two germline ends.

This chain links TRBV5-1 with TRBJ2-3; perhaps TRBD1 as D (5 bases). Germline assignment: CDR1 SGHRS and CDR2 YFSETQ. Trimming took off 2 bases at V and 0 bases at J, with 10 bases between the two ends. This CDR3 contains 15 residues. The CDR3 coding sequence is TGCGCCAGCAGCTTAAGACAGACTAGCACAGATACGCAGTATTTT. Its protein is CASSLRQTSTDTQYF. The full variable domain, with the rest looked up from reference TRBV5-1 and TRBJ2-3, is KAGVTQTPRYLIKTRGQQVTLSCSPISGHRSVSWYQQTPGQGLQFLFEYFSETQRNKGNFPGRFSGRQFSNSRSEMNVSTLELGDSALYLCASSLRQTSTDTQYFGPGTRLTVL.

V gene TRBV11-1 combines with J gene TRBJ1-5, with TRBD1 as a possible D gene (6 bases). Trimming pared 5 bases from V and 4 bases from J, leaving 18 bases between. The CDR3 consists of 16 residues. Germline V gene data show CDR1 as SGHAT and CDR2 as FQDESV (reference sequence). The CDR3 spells CASSPDRRRKNQPQHF. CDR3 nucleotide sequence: TGTGCCAGCAGCCCGGACAGAAGACGGAAAAATCAGCCCCAGCATTTT.

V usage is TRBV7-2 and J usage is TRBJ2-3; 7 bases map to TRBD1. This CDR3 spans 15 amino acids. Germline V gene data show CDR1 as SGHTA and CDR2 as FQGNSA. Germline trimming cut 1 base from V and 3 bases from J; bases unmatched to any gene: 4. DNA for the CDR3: TGTGCCAGCAGCTTAGACAGGGGTAAAACAGATACGCAGTATTTT. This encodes CASSLDRGKTDTQYF.

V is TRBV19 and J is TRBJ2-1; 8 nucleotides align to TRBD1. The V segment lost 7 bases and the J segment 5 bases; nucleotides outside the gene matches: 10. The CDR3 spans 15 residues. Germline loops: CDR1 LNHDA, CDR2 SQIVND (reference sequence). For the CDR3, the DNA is TGTGCCAGTAATACCCCCAGGGGGCGCGACAATGAGCAGTTCTTC. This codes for CASNTPRGRDNEQFF. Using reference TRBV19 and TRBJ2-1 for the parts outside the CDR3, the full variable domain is DGGITQSPKYLFRKEGQNVTLSCEQNLNHDAMYWYRQDPGQGLRLIYYSQIVNDFQKGDIAEGYSVSREKKESFPLTVTSAQKNPTAFYLCASNTPRGRDNEQFFGPGTRLTVL.

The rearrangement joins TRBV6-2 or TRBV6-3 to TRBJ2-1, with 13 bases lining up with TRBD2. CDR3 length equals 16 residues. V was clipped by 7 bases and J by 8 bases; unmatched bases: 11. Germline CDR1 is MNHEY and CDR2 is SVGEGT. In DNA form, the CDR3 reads TGTGCCAGCACCCCATTCCAGACTAGCGGGAGGTATGAGCAGTTCTTC. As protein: CASTPFQTSGRYEQFF.

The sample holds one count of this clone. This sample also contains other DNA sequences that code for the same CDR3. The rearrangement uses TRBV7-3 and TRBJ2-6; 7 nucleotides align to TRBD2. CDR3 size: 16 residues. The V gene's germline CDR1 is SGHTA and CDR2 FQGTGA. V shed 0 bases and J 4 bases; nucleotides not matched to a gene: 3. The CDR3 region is CASSLTGGSGANVLTF. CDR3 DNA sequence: TGTGCCAGCAGCTTAACGGGAGGGTCCGGGGCCAACGTCCTGACTTTC.

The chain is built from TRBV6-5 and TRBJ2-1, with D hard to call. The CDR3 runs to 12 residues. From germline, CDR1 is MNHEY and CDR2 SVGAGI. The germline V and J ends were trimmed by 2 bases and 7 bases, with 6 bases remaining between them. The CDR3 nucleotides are TGTGCCAGCAGTTACCTCGGGAATGAGCAGTTCTTC. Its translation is CASSYLGNEQFF.

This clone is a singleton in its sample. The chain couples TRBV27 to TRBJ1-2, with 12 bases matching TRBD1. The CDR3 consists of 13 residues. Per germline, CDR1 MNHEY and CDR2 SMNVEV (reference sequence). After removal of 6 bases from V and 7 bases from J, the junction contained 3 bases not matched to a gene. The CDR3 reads CASRGQGAGGYTF. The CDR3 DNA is TGTGCCAGCAGGGGACAGGGGGCAGGTGGCTACACCTTC.

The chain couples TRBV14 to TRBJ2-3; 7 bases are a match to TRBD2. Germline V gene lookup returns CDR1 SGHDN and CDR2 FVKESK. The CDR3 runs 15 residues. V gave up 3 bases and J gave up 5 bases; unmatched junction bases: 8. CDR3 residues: CASSQGGSVKDTQYF. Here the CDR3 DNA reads TGTGCCAGCAGCCAGGGCGGGAGTGTTAAAGATACGCAGTATTTT.

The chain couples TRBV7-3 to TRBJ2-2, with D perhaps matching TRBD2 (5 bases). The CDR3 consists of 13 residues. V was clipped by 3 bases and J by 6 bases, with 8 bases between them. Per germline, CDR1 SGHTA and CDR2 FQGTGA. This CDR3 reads CASSFSDSGELFF. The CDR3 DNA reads TGTGCCAGCAGCTTTAGCGACTCCGGGGAGCTGTTTTTT.

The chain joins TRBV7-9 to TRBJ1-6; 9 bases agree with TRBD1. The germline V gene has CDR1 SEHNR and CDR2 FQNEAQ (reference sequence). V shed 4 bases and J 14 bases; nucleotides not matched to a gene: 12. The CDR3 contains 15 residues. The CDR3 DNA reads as TGTGCCAGCAGCTGGCCGGGACAGGGATCGTCAACCCTCCACTTT. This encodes CASSWPGQGSSTLHF.

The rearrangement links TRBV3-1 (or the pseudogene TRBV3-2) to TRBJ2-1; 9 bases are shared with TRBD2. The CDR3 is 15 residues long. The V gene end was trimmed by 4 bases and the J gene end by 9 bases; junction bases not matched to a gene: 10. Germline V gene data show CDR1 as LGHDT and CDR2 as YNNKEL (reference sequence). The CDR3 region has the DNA TGTGCCAGCAGCCTAGCGGGGGTCCCTACGGTTGAGCAGTTCTTC. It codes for CASSLAGVPTVEQFF.

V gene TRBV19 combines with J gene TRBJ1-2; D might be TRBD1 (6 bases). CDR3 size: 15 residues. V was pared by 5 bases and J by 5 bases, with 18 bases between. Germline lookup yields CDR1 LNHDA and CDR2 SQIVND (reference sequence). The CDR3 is CASSAQTGLPYGYTF. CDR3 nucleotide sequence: TGTGCCAGTAGTGCCCAGACAGGCTTACCTTATGGCTACACCTTC. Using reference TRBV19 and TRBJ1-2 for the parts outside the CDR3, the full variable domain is DGGITQSPKYLFRKEGQNVTLSCEQNLNHDAMYWYRQDPGQGLRLIYYSQIVNDFQKGDIAEGYSVSREKKESFPLTVTSAQKNPTAFYLCASSAQTGLPYGYTFGSGTRLTVV.

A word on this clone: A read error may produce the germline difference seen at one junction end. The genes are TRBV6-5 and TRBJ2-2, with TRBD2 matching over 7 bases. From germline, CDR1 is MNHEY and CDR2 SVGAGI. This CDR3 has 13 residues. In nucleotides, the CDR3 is TGTGCCCGCAGTTGGGGGGGGGCCGGGGAGCTGTTTTTT. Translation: CARSWGGAGELFF.

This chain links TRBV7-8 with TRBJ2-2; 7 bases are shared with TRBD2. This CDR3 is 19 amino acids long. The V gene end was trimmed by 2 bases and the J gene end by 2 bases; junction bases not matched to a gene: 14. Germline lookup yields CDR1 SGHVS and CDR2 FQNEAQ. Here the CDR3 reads CASSLRAVGASGNTGELFF. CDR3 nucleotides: TGTGCCAGCAGCTTACGTGCAGTAGGGGCTAGCGGAAACACCGGGGAGCTGTTTTTT.

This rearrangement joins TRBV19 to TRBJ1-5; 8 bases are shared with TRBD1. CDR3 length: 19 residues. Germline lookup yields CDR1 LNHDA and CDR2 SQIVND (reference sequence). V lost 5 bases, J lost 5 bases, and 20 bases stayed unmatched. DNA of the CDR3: TGTGCCAGTAGTCCAGGCGCCCGACTGGTTGTCAGGGGGCATCAGCCCCAGCATTTT. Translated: CASSPGARLVVRGHQPQHF.

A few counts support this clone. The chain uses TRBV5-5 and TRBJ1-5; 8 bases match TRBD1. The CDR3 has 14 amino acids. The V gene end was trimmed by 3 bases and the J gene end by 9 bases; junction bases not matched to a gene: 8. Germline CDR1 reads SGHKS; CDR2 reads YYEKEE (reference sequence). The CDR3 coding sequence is TGTGCCAGCAGCTCTACGACAGGGGCCATGCCCCAGCATTTT. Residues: CASSSTTGAMPQHF.

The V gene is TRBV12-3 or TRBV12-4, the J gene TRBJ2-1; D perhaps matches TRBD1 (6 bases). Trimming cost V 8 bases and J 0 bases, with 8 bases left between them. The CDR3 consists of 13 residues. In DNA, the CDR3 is TGTGCCAGCCTCAGGGGCTCCTACAATGAGCAGTTCTTC. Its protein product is CASLRGSYNEQFF.

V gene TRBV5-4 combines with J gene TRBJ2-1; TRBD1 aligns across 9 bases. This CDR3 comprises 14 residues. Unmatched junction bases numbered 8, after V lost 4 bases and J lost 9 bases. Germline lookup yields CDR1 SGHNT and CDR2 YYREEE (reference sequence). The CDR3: CASSPGQGFGEQFF. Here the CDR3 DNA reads TGTGCCAGCAGCCCCGGACAGGGGTTTGGTGAGCAGTTCTTC.

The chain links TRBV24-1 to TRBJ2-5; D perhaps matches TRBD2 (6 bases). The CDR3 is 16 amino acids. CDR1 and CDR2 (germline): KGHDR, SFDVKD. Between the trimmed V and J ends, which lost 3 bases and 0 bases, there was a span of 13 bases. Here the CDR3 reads CATSDPHGRNQETQYF. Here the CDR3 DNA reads TGTGCCACCAGTGATCCACACGGGAGAAACCAAGAGACCCAGTACTTC.

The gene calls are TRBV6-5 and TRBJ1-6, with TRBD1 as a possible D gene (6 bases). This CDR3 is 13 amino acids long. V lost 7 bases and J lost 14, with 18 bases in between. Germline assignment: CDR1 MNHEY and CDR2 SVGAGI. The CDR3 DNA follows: TGTGCCAGCACAGAGGGGGAACGTACGGCCCTCCACTTT. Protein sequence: CASTEGERTALHF.